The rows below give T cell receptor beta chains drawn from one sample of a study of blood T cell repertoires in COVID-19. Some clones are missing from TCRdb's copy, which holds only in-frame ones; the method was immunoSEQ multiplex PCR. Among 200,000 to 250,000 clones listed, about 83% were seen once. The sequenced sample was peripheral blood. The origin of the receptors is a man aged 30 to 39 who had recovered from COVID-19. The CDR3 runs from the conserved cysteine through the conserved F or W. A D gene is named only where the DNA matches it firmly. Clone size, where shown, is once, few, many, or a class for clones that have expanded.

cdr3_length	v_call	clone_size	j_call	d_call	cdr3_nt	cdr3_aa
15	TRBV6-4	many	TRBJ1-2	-	TGTGCCAGCAGTGAAGGTGATAGGGGCAGAGAGGGCTACACCTTC	CASSEGDRGREGYTF
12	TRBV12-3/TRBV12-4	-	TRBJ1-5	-	TGTGCCAGCAGTTTTTCCCGTCAGCCCCAGCATTTT	CASSFSRQPQHF
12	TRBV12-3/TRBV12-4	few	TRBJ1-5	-	TGTGCCAGCAGCCCTACTGCCAACCCCCAGCATTTT	CASSPTANPQHF
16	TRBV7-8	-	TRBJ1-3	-	TGTGCCAGCAGCGAGACGCGACTGACCTCTGGAAACACCATATATTTT	CASSETRLTSGNTIYF
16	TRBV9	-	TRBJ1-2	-	TGTGCCAGCAGCCCCCAATCCGACCAGGGCCTGAGGGGCTACACCTTC	CASSPQSDQGLRGYTF
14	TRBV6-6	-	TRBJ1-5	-	TGTGCCAGCACGCTGATGGAGGCCGATCAGCCCCAGCATTTT	CASTLMEADQPQHF
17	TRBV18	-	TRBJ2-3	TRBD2	TGTGCCAGCTCACCAAAATGGACTAGCGGGGAGACAGATACGCAGTATTTT	CASSPKWTSGETDTQYF
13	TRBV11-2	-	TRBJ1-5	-	TGTGCCAGCAGCCTAGTCGGCAATCAGCCCCAGCATTTT	CASSLVGNQPQHF
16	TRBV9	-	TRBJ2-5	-	TGTGCCAGCAGCGTAGGGGCGGGCCGAACGCCGGAGACCCAGTACTTC	CASSVGAGRTPETQYF
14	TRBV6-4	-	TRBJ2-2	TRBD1	TGTGCCAGCAGTAGGACAGGGGAGACCGGGGAGCTGTTTTTT	CASSRTGETGELFF
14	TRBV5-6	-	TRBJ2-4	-	TGTGCCAGCAGCTTGGCGAACAGTAAAAACATTCAGTACTTC	CASSLANSKNIQYF
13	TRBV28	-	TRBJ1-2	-	TGTGCCAGCAGCCCTCCCGGGAGCTATGGCTACACCTTC	CASSPPGSYGYTF
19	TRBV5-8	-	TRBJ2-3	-	TGTGCCAGCAGCTTAAAGGAGTGGGACTCACACAATCAGGCGGATACGCAGTATTTT	CASSLKEWDSHNQADTQYF
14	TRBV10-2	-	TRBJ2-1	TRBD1	TGCGCCAGCAGTGAGCAGGGGGCTGGCAATGAGCAGTTCTTC	CASSEQGAGNEQFF
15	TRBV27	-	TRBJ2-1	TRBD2	TGTGCCAGCAGTCGTAGCGGGGCGAACTACAATGAGCAGTTCTTC	CASSRSGANYNEQFF
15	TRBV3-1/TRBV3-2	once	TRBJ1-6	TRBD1	TGTGCCAGCAGCCGGAAAGGGGGCCTGGATTCACCCCTCCACTTT	CASSRKGGLDSPLHF
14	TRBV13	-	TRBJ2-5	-	TGTGCCAGCAGCCGCAGGGGGGCCGGGGAGACCCAGTACTTC	CASSRRGAGETQYF
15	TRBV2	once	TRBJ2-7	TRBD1	TGTGCCAGCAGTGAAGCTCCCGGACAGGTCTACGAGCAGTACTTC	CASSEAPGQVYEQYF
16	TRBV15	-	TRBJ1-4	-	TGTGCCACCAGCAGGGGCAGTAGCGGGTCTGCTGAAAAACTGTTTTTT	CATSRGSSGSAEKLFF
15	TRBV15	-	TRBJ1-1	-	TGTGCCACCAGCAGGGGAGGGCTGGGGAACACTGAAGCTTTCTTT	CATSRGGLGNTEAFF
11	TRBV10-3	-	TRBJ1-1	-	TGTGCCACCATGACAGGCCTTCGAGCTTTCTTT	CATMTGLRAFF
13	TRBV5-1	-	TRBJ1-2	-	TGCGCCAGCAGCTTCCGGGACTCAGCTGGCTACACCTTC	CASSFRDSAGYTF
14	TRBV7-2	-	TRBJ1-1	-	TGTGCCAGCAGCTTCACTCGGACAGCAGCTGAAGCTTTCTTT	CASSFTRTAAEAFF
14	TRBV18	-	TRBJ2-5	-	TGTGCCAGCTCCGGAGGGACCTACCAAGAGACCCAGTACTTC	CASSGGTYQETQYF
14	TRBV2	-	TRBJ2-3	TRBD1	TGTGCCAGCAGTGGGGGACAGGGGATAGATACGCAGTATTTT	CASSGGQGIDTQYF
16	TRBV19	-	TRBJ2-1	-	TGTGCCAGTAAGGCCCCGGGGACACTTCAAGGAAATGAGCAGTTCTTC	CASKAPGTLQGNEQFF
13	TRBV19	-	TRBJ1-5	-	TGTGCCAGTAGTATACAGGGCTTTCAGCCCCAGCATTTT	CASSIQGFQPQHF
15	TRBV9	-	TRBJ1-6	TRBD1	TGTGCCAGCAGCGTAGGAACAGGGGGCAGTTCACCCCTCCACTTT	CASSVGTGGSSPLHF